This T cell receptor (beta chain) was profiled in a study of T cells in women clearing cervical HPV infection. This table comes from immunoSEQ multiplex PCR, and its TCRdb copy is limited to in-frame clones, with some not included. The table for this sample gives around 40,000 clones. For this clone: The missing CDR3 end, 3 residues past where the read stops, is filled in from the germline J gene.

Germline CDR1 reads KGHSH; CDR2 reads LQKENI. This CDR3 comprises 13 residues. The V and J ends lost 3 bases and 4 bases respectively, with 10 bases between them. The chain carries TRBV18 and TRBJ2-7; no clear D. The sequence derives from a woman between 18 and 75 years old with a cervical HPV16 infection that either progressed to CIN3+ or cleared (not recorded which). Sequenced: blood buffy coat. The CDR3 is CASSPPPSYEQYF. The DNA read from the CDR3 is TGTGCCAGCTCACCCCCCCCGTCGTACGAG.